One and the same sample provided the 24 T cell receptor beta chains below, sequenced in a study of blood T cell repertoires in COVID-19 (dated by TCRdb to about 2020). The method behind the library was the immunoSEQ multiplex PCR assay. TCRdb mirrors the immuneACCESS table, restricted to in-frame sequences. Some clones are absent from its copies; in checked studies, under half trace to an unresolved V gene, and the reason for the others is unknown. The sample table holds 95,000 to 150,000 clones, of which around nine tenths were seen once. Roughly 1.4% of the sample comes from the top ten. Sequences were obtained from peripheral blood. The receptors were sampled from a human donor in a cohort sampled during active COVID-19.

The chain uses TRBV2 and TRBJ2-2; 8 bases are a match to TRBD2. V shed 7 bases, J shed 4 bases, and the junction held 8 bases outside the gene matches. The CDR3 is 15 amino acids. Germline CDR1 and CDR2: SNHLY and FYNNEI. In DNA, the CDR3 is TGTGCCAGCAAAATCCTAGCGGGCGGCACCGGGGAGCTGTTTTTT. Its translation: CASKILAGGTGELFF.

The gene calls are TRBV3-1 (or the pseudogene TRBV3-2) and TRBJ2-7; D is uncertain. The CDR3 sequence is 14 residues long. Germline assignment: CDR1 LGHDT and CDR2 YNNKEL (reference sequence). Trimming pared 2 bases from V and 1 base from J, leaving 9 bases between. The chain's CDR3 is CASSQTAASYEQYF. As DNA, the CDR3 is TGTGCCAGCAGCCAAACTGCGGCTTCCTACGAGCAGTACTTC.

The CDR3 region is CASTPSGASSYNEQFF. DNA of the CDR3: TGTGCCAGCACCCCGAGCGGAGCAAGCTCCTACAATGAGCAGTTCTTC. The V gene is TRBV7-2, the J gene TRBJ2-1; TRBD2 is a possible D gene (5 bases). V lost 7 bases and J 0 bases, leaving 16 bases between the germline ends. The CDR3 extends over 16 amino acids. The germline V gene has CDR1 SGHTA and CDR2 FQGNSA.

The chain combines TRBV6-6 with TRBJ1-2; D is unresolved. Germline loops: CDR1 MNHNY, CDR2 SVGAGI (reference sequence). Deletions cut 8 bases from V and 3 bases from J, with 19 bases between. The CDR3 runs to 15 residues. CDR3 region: CASASVQTHYYGYTF. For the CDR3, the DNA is TGTGCCAGCGCATCCGTACAGACACACTACTATGGCTACACCTTC.

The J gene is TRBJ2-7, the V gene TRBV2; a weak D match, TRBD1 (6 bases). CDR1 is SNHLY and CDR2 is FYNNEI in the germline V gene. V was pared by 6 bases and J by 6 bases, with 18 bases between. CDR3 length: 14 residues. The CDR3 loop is CASRQRDTLAEQYF. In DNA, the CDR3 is TGTGCCAGCAGGCAACGGGACACCCTCGCCGAGCAGTACTTC.

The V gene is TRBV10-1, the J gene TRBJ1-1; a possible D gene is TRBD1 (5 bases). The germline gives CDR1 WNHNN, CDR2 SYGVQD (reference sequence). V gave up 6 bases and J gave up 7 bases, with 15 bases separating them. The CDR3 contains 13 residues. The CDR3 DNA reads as TGCGCCAGCAGATCCAGCCGGGGGGGTGAAGCTTTCTTT. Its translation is CASRSSRGGEAFF.

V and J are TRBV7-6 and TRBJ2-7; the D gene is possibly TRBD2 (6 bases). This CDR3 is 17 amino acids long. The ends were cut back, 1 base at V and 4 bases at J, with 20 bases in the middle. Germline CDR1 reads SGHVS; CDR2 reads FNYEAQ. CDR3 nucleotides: TGTGCCAGCAGCTTAGTTGGGGGGACTGTCACCCCGTACGAGCAGTACTTC. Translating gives CASSLVGGTVTPYEQYF.

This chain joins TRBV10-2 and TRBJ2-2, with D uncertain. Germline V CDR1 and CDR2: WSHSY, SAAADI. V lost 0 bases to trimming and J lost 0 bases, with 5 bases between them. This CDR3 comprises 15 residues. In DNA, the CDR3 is TGCGCCAGCAGTGAGTCGGCATCGAACACCGGGGAGCTGTTTTTT. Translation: CASSESASNTGELFF.

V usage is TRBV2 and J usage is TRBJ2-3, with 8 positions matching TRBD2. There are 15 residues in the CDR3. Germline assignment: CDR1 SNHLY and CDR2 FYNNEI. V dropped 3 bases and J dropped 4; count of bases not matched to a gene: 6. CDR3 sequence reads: CASSEGTSSADTQYF. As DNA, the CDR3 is TGTGCCAGCAGTGAGGGGACTAGTAGCGCAGATACGCAGTATTTT.

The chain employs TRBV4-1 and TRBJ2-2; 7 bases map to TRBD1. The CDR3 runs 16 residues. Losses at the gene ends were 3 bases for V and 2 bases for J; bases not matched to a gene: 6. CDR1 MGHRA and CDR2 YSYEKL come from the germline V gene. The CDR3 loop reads CASSHPGQKNTGELFF. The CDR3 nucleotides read TGCGCCAGCAGCCACCCGGGACAGAAAAACACCGGGGAGCTGTTTTTT.

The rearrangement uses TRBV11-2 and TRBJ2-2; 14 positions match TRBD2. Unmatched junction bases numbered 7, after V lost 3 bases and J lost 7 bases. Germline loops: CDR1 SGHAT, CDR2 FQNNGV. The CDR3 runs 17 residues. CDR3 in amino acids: CASSFRTSGRIGGELFF. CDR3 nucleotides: TGTGCCAGCAGCTTTCGGACTAGCGGGAGGATAGGCGGGGAGCTGTTTTTT.

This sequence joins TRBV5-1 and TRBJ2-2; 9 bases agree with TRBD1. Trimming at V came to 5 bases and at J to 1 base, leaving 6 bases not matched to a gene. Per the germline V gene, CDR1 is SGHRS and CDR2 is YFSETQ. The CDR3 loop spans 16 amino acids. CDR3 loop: CASRSPGQGNTGELFF. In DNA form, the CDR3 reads TGCGCCAGCAGGTCACCGGGACAGGGGAACACCGGGGAGCTGTTTTTT.

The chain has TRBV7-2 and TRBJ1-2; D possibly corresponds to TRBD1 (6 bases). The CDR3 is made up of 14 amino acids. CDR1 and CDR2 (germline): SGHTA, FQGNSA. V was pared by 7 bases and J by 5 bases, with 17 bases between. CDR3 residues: CASTRTGKPYGYTF. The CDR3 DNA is TGTGCCAGCACTCGTACAGGGAAACCTTATGGCTACACCTTC.

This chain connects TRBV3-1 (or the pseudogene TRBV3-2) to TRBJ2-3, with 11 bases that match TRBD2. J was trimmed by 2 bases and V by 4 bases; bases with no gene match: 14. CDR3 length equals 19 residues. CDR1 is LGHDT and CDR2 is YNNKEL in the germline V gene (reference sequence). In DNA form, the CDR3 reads TGTGCCAGCAGCCCCGTGTTAGCGGGAGGGGGGGGGTTCACAGATACGCAGTATTTT. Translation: CASSPVLAGGGGFTDTQYF.

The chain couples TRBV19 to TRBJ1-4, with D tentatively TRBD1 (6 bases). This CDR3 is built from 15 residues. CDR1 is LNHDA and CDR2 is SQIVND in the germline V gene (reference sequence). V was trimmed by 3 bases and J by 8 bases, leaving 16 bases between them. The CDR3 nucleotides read TGTGCCAGTAGTATGGTGGCAGGGGCCGGGGAAAAACTGTTTTTT. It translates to CASSMVAGAGEKLFF.

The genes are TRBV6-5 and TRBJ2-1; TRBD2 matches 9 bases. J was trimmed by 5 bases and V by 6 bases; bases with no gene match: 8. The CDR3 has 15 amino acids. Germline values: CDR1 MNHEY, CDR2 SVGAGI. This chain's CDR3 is CASRRLAAGDNEQFF. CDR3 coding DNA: TGTGCCAGCAGGCGACTAGCGGCGGGGGACAATGAGCAGTTCTTC.

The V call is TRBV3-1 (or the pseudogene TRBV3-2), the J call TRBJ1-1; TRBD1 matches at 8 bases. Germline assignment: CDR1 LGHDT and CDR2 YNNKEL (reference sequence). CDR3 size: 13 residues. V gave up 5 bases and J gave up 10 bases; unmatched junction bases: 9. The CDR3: CASSDRTGSGAFF. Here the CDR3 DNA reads TGTGCCAGCAGCGACAGGACAGGGTCTGGAGCTTTCTTT.

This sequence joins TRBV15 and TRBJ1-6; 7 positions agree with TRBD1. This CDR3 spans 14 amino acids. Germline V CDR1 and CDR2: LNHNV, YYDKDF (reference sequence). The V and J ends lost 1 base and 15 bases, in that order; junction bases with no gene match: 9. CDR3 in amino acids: CATSRGTGVRGLHF. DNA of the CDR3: TGTGCCACCAGCAGAGGCACAGGGGTAAGAGGCCTCCACTTT.

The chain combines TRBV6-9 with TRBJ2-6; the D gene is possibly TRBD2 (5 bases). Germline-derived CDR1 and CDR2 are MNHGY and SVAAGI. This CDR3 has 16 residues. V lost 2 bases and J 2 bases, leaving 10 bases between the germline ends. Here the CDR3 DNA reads TGTGCCAGCAGTTATGCCCCCGGGGCTGGGGCCAACGTCCTGACTTTC. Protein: CASSYAPGAGANVLTF.

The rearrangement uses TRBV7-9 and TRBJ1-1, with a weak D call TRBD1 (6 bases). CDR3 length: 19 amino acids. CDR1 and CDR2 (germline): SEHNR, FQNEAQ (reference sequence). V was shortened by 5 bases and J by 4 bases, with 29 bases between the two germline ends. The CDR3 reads CASSPRSWRQGGEGTEAFF. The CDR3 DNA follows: TGTGCCAGCAGCCCCCGGTCTTGGCGGCAAGGGGGGGAAGGCACTGAAGCTTTCTTT.

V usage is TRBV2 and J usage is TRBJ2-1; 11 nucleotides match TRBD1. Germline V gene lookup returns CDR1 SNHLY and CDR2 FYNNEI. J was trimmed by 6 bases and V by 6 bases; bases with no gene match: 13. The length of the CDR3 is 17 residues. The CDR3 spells CASRGQGANVKTNEQFF. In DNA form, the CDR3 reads TGTGCCAGCAGAGGACAGGGGGCCAACGTTAAGACCAATGAGCAGTTCTTC.

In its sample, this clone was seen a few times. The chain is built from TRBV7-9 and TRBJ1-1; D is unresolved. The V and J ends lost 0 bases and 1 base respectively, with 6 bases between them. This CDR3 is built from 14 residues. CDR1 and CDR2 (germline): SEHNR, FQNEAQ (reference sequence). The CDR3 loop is CASSLALRNTEAFF. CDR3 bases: TGTGCCAGCAGCTTAGCACTAAGGAACACTGAAGCTTTCTTT.

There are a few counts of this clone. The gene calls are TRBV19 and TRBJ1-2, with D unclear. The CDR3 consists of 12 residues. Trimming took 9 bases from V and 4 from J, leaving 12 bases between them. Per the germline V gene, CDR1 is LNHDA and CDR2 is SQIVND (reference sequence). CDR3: CASSLSFYGYTF. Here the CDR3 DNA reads TGTGCCAGCAGTCTCTCTTTCTATGGCTACACCTTC.

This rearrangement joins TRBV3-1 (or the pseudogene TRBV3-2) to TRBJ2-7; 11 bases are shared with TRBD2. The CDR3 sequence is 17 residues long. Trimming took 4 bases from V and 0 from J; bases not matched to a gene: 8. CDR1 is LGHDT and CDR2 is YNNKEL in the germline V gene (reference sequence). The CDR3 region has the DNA TGTGCCAGCAGCCCCTGGACCGGGACTAGCGGCTCCTACGAGCAGTACTTC. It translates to CASSPWTGTSGSYEQYF.